These 5 T cell receptor beta chains share one sample of origin, sequenced in a study of patients and donors after allogeneic stem cell transplantation. TCRdb re-called the RT-PCR reads through MiXCR, storing one row per CDR3 protein. The repertoire includes over 150,000 distinct CDR3 sequences, approximately 31% of them detected once, and 2.5% to 3.5% sits in the top ten. Input material: blood, either unsorted or a sorted T cell fraction (not recorded which). The source of these receptors is a human donor who was either an allogeneic HSCT recipient or a stem cell or donor lymphocyte infusion donor (not recorded which). It is not recorded whose cells these are; they may come from a transplant donor.

The chain links TRBV5-4 to TRBJ2-2, with D unresolved. This CDR3 is 14 amino acids long. In germline, CDR1 is SGHNT, CDR2 YYREEE (reference sequence). Trimming left V 0 bases short and J 2 bases short, with 5 bases between. This CDR3 is CASSLGGNTGELFF. The CDR3, as DNA: TGTGCCAGCAGCTTGGGGGGAAACACCGGGGAGCTGTTTTTT. Looking up the rest from reference TRBV5-4 and TRBJ2-2 gives the full variable domain: ETGVTQSPTHLIKTRGQQVTLRCSSQSGHNTVSWYQQALGQGPQFIFQYYREEENGRGNFPPRFSGLQFPNYSSELNVNALELDDSALYLCASSLGGNTGELFFGEGSRLTVL.

The genes are TRBV14 and TRBJ2-1; maybe TRBD2 (6 bases). CDR1 and CDR2 from the germline V gene are SGHDN and FVKESK. The CDR3 is made up of 15 amino acids. Trimming took 1 base from V and 10 from J, leaving 17 bases between them. The CDR3 sequence is CASSQVGVSGREQFF. CDR3 coding DNA: TGTGCCAGCAGCCAAGTGGGTGTTAGCGGCAGAGAGCAGTTCTTC.

This clonotype has at least ten counts. The gene calls are TRBV4-1 and TRBJ1-1; 10 nucleotides align to TRBD1. The V segment lost 0 bases and the J segment 5 bases; nucleotides outside the gene matches: 6. In germline, CDR1 is MGHRA, CDR2 YSYEKL. The CDR3 is 16 residues long. The CDR3 DNA reads TGCGCCAGCAGCCAAGAAGGGACAGGGGCATGGACTGAAGCTTTCTTT. It translates to CASSQEGTGAWTEAFF.

At least ten counts were recorded for this clonotype. The rearrangement joins TRBV10-3 to TRBJ1-5, with 12 bases fitting TRBD1. CDR3 size: 15 residues. V lost 6 bases to trimming and J lost 6 bases; unmatched junction nucleotides: 6. Germline lookup yields CDR1 ENHRY and CDR2 SYGVKD. The CDR3 reads CAISGGTGGSQPQHF. As DNA, the CDR3 is TGTGCCATCAGCGGTGGGACAGGGGGCTCTCAGCCCCAGCATTTT.

This clonotype came up once. This chain uses TRBV28 with TRBJ2-2; no definite D call. Germline CDR1 is MDHEN and CDR2 is SYDVKM. This CDR3 is built from 14 residues. V lost 8 bases and J 0 bases, leaving 10 bases between the germline ends. CDR3 DNA: TGTGCCAGCCTAGACCGATCGAACACCGGGGAGCTGTTTTTT. This gives the protein CASLDRSNTGELFF. The variable domain in full, with the rest retrieved from reference TRBV28 and TRBJ2-2, is DVKVTQSSRYLVKRTGEKVFLECVQDMDHENMFWYRQDPGLGLRLIYFSYDVKMKEKGDIPEGYSVSREKKERFSLILESASTNQTSMYLCASLDRSNTGELFFGEGSRLTVL.